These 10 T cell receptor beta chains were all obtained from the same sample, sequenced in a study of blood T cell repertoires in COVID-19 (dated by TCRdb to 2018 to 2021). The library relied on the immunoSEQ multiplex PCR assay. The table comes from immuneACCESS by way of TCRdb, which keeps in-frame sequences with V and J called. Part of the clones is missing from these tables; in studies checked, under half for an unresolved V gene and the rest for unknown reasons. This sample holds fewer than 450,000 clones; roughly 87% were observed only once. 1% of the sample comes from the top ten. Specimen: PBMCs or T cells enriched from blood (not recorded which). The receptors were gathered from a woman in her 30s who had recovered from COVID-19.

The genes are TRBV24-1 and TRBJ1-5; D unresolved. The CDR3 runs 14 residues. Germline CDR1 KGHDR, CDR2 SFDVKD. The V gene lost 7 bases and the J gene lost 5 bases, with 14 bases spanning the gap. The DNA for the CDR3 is TGTGCCACCAGAGGAGTCGAGGGTGATCAGCCCCAGCATTTT. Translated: CATRGVEGDQPQHF.

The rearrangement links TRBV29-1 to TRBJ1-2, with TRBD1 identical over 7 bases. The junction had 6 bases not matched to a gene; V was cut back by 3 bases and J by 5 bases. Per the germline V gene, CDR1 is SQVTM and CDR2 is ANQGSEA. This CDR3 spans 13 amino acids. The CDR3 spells CSVDKGAGYGYTF. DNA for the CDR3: TGCAGCGTTGATAAGGGGGCTGGATATGGCTACACCTTC.

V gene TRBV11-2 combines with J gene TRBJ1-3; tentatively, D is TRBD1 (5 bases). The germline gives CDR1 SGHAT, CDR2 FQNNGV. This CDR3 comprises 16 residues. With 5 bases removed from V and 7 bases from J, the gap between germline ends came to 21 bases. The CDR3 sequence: CASSGPTAGDGNTIYF. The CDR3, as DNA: TGTGCCAGCAGCGGACCTACGGCGGGGGACGGCAACACCATATATTTT. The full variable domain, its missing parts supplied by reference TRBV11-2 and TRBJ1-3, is EAGVAQSPRYKIIEKRQSVAFWCNPISGHATLYWYQQILGQGPKLLIQFQNNGVVDDSQLPKDRFSAERLKGVDSTLKIQPAKLEDSAVYLCASSGPTAGDGNTIYFGEGSWLTVV.

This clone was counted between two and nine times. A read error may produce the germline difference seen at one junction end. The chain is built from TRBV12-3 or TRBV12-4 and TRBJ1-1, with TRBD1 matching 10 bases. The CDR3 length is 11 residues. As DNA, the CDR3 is TGTGCCAGCAGTTTAGCGGGGACAGGGGAATTT. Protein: CASSLAGTGEF.

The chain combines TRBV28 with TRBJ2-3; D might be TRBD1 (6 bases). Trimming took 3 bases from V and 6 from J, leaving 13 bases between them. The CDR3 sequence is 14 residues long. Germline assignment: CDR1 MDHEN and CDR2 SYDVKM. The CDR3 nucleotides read TGTGCCAGCAGTTTTCAGGGGTTGCCCGATACGCAGTATTTT. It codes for CASSFQGLPDTQYF.

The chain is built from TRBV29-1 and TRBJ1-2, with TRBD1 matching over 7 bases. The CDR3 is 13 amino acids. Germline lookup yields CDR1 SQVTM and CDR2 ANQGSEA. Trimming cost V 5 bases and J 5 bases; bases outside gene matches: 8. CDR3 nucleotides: TGCAGCGTTAGGGACAGCGCTCAGTATGGCTACACCTTC. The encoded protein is CSVRDSAQYGYTF.

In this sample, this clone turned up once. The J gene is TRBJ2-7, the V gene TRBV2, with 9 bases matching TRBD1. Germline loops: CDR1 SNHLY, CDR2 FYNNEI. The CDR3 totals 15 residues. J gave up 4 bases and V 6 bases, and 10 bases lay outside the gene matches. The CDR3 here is CASSPSTGGTYEQYF. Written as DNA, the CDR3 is TGTGCCAGCAGCCCATCGACAGGGGGAACATACGAGCAGTACTTC.

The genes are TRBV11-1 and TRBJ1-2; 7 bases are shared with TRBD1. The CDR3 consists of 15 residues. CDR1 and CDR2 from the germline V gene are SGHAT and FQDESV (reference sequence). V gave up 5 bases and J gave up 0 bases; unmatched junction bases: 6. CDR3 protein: CASSRMTGTNYGYTF. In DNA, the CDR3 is TGTGCCAGCAGCCGGATGACAGGGACTAACTATGGCTACACCTTC. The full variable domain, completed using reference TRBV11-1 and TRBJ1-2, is EAEVAQSPRYKITEKSQAVAFWCDPISGHATLYWYRQILGQGPELLVQFQDESVVDDSQLPKDRFSAERLKGVDSTLKIQPAELGDSAMYLCASSRMTGTNYGYTFGSGTRLTVV.

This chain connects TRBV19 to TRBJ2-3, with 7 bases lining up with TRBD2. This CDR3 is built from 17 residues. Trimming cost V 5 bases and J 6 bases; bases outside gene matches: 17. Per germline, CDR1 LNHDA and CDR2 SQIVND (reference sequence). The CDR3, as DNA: TGTGCCAGTAGTTCCCCGCCCCTACGGGGGGATAAGGATACGCAGTATTTT. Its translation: CASSSPPLRGDKDTQYF.

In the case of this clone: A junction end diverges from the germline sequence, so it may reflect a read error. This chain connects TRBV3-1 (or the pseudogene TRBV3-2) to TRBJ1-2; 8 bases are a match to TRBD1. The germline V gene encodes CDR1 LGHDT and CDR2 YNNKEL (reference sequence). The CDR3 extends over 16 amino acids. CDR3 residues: CASSQDPQGQVYGYTF. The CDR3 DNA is TGTGCCAGCAGCCAAGATCCCCAGGGACAGGTTTATGGCTACACTTTC.